This T cell receptor (beta chain) was retrieved from a study of CD8+CD57+ T cells in acquired aplastic anemia. Study as a whole: CD4+ and CD8+ cells, once sorted, gave DNA averaging roughly 3 ug. There were 10 million to 12 million reads, on average, for CD4+ cells from healthy donors.

The V gene lost 2 bases and the J gene lost 8 bases, with 6 bases spanning the gap. This CDR3 is built from 11 residues. This clonotype was seen repeatedly, ten times or more. Investigators profiled TCR beta VDJ and CDR3 from genomic DNA template. Using its own MiXCR run on the reads, TCRdb lists one record per CDR3 protein. Among around 68,000 distinct CDR3 sequences listed, roughly half were seen once. This rearrangement joins TRBV12-3 or TRBV12-4 to TRBJ1-1; D possibly corresponds to TRBD1 (5 bases). This TCR was recovered from a human donor in good health, serving as a control. The sample taken for sequencing was sorted CD4+, CD8+, or CD8+CD57+ T cells (not recorded which) from PBMCs. CDR3 sequence reads: CASSLRGEAFF. The CDR3 DNA reads TGTGCCAGCAGTTTACGGGGGGAAGCTTTCTTT.